This T cell receptor beta chain was recorded in a study of blood T cells in healthy people across ages. Whole-study results and caveats: No conclusive comparison of naive versus antigen-experienced cells was possible with unsorted PBMCs.

Germline assignment: CDR1 MGHRA and CDR2 YSYEKL. CDR3 length equals 16 residues. V lost 5 bases, J lost 4 bases, and 21 bases lay in between. Next came a second PCR, run for roughly 7 to 12 cycles, which used a sample-barcoded 5' primer along with a J-beta primer mix. A single record per CDR3 protein comes from TCRdb applying MiXCR to the 5' RACE reads. The table has around 900,000 distinct CDR3 sequences, around 54% seen once. Worth noting for this clonotype: Its antigen is unknown.

The sequence was obtained from an older woman in good health. The sequenced material came from blood. V is TRBV4-1 and J is TRBJ2-7; tentative D call: TRBD1 (6 bases). The CDR3 region is CASSEGQILAGYEQYF. The DNA for the CDR3 is TGCGCCAGCAGCGAAGGACAGATCCTGGCTGGGTACGAGCAGTACTTC.